This TCR beta chain was documented in a study of OX40 agonist ivuxolimab in advanced cancers. Study-level information: Partial responses were achieved by three patients, one with hepatocellular carcinoma and two with cutaneous melanoma.

Generated by immunoSEQ multiplex PCR, the TCRdb table keeps only in-frame clones and is missing some. The table has about 25,000 clones, 80% to 90% seen once; the top ten hold roughly two fifths. The specimen comprised CD4+ or CD8+ T cells sorted from blood, sampled in a trial of the OX40 agonist ivuxolimab. The receptor comes from an adult with an advanced solid tumor such as melanoma, head and neck, liver or kidney cancer.

The CDR3: CASRLAEWSTDTQYF. As DNA, the CDR3 is TGTGCCAGCAGATTAGCGGAATGGAGCACAGATACGCAGTATTTT. This chain uses TRBV27 with TRBJ2-3; D is possibly TRBD2 (6 bases). Per germline, CDR1 MNHEY and CDR2 SMNVEV (reference sequence). This CDR3 has 15 residues. Trimming took off 6 bases at V and 0 bases at J, with 13 bases between the two ends.